This T cell receptor beta chain originates from a study of monozygotic twins with inflammatory bowel disease. Per donor, under 3 ml of blood was collected and frozen. As to this clonotype: Its matching antigen is unknown.

The germline V gene has CDR1 LGHDT and CDR2 YNNKEL (reference sequence). This CDR3 region has 16 residues. Every TCR library used about 3,200 ng of total RNA. Via template switching, UMIs carrying a 6-nucleotide sample barcode were introduced. After re-calling the 5' RACE reads, TCRdb lists one entry per CDR3 protein, DNA absent. The listing contains 400,000 to 500,000 distinct CDR3 sequences. Study conclusions and caveats: Lower TCRbeta diversity (inverse Simpson) was seen in IBD patients than in healthy co-twins.

Material for sequencing was blood. The rearrangement joins TRBV3-1 to TRBJ2-1; the TRBD2 assignment by TCRdb is unverifiable without DNA. The clonotype originates from a human donor with ulcerative colitis or Crohn's disease, or a healthy co-twin of an affected twin (not recorded which). The CDR3 protein is CASSQGLAGAVNEQFF.